This T cell receptor (beta chain) comes out of a study of T cells after yellow fever vaccination (dated by TCRdb to between 2018 and 2021). Describing the broader study: The SMART-Seq v4 Ultra Low Input RNA kit was used to prepare libraries from fractions with low cell numbers. To track T-cell clones before and after primary and booster YFV17D yellow fever vaccination, bulk TCR alpha and beta repertoires were sequenced longitudinally. Two healthy male donors made up the cohort, one aged 18 to 30 years and the other aged 30 to 40 years. Bulk PBMC replicates and cell subsets were isolated from blood drawn at multiple timepoints before and after both primary and secondary immunization.

Study-wide findings and limitations: Because abundant contaminating clonotypes from the bulk population could be contained in FACS-sorted repertoires, computational filtering was required. Compared with the primary T-cell response, the secondary T-cell response was faster but weaker, reaching its peak on day 5 rather than on day 15. The study included only two donors, which limits how far the findings can be generalized. After the booster, most clones that had expanded after primary vaccination were detected again (around 96% of CD4 and around 88% of CD8), suggesting broad maintenance of memory. A small share of clonotypes was detected in both CD4 and CD8 compartments, with the overlap likely arising from convergent recombination.

The germline V gene provides CDR1 SGHTA and CDR2 FQGNSA. CDR3 length: 15 amino acids, cysteine to phenylalanine. Only the CDR3 DNA stays, 45 bases, in frame from base 1. The germline V and J ends show losses of 7 bases and 0 bases respectively, and no gene match explains 5 bases of the junction. The sample's treatment or condition label, decoded: live attenuated yellow fever vaccine strain. PBMCs were isolated from peripheral blood using a standard Ficoll-Paque protocol. Dynabeads CD4 and CD8 positive selection kits were used to isolate CD4 and CD8 T-cell fractions. TriZol was used to extract RNA from bulk PBMCs, CD4 and CD8 fractions, and dextramer-positive and dextramer-negative fractions. Sequencer: Illumina NovaSeq 6000. TCR cDNA was synthesized by 5'RACE template switching, through which a universal primer site and unique molecular identifiers were introduced. cDNA synthesis was primed from both the TCR alpha and TCR beta constant segments. Libraries were amplified in two PCR steps, with sample barcodes and sequencing adapters added in the second step. Sequencing of libraries was done on Illumina HiSeq 2500 (2x100 bp) or NovaSeq (2x150 bp). On the study's bioinformatics: Reads were demultiplexed and collapsed into UMI consensus sequences with MIGEC, and V(D)J alignment was performed with MiXCR. Vaccine-responding clonotypes were identified with edgeR using replicate PBMC samples, with FDR below 0.01 and a log2 fold change above 5 up to day 15 being required. CD4 or CD8 identity was assigned to each bulk clonotype according to whether the clonotype was present at higher abundance in the sequenced CD4 repertoire or the sequenced CD8 repertoire. TCRdb passed the public sequencing reads through fastp at Q25 and MiXCR, retaining productive beta sequences. Each CDR3 protein gets just one entry, which takes the most common genes and DNA from the rows behind it. The V and J calls follow TCRdb's processing rather than the paper's. This sample has some 260,000 distinct CDR3 sequences in its table, and around 4.9% of those were observed once. 2.5% to 4% of the sample lies in the top ten.

A few counts support this clonotype. No antigen is known for it. No base quality values were provided; no much bigger clone lies one nucleotide off. This receptor was obtained from a man aged 18-30 years who received the YFV17D yellow fever vaccine. Source: CD4+ T cells sorted from PBMCs, taken on the day of the yellow fever booster vaccination. This receptor chain uses TRBV7-2 and TRBJ2-3, with 9 bases matching TRBD1. The CDR3 sequence is CASTRDRASTDTQYF. At the DNA level, the sequence is TGTGCCAGCACCCGGGACAGGGCTAGCACAGATACGCAGTATTTT.